This TCR beta chain is from a study of cytomegalovirus exposure and HLA in healthy donors. PCR amplification relied on 60 Vbeta primers (plus 13 Jbeta primers). Assay used: immunoSEQ multiplex PCR; TCRdb lists only in-frame clones, some missing. The table records under 250,000 clones, approximately 82% of them present only once. CDR1 MDHEN and CDR2 SYDVKM come from the germline V gene. The CDR3 sequence is 17 residues long. V lost 7 bases, J lost 5 bases, and 14 bases stayed unmatched. Notes on this clone: The antigen is not known.

Study findings and constraints: Reportedly, HLA-A and HLA-B alleles of most subjects were accurately predicted from TCR beta. Sequencing likely caused a cluster of highly shared sequence variants.

The V and J genes are TRBV28 and TRBJ2-5, with 12 bases aligning to TRBD2. The sample was PBMCs. This clonotype was obtained from a man aged 18 to 29 in good health and CMV-seronegative. This CDR3 reads CASTPGLAGSLGETQYF. DNA of the CDR3: TGTGCCAGCACTCCGGGACTAGCGGGCTCCCTCGGGGAGACCCAGTACTTC.